This is a list of T cell receptor beta chains from one sample in a study of siplizumab effects on memory and regulatory T cells. TCRdb's copy holds only in-frame clones and misses some; the assay was immunoSEQ multiplex PCR. This table has more than 75,000 clones, 93% appearing once. Specimen: CD8+ T cells sorted from blood. These receptors all come from a human donor in good health. CDR3s include the opening cysteine and the closing phenylalanine or tryptophan. A D gene is named only where the DNA matches it firmly. Expanded clones get a size class; other rows say once, few or many, or leave the size out.

TRBV4-1,NA,NA,TRBJ1-3,TGCGCCAGCAGCCAAGACTCGGACAGTGGAAACACCATATATTTT,CASSQDSDSGNTIYF
TRBV4-1,TRBD2,NA,TRBJ2-5,TGCGCCAGCAGCCCAAATAGCGGGGGGACCCAAGAGACCCAGTACTTC,CASSPNSGGTQETQYF
TRBV7-2,NA,NA,TRBJ2-3,TGTGCCAGCAGCTTAGAGTTAGTGAGCACAGATACGCAGTATTTT,CASSLELVSTDTQYF
TRBV6-5,NA,NA,TRBJ2-7,TGTGCCAGCAGTTTAGGCAGGGTCTACGAGCAGTACTTC,CASSLGRVYEQYF
TRBV5-4,NA,NA,TRBJ2-1,TGTGCCAGCAGCTTCCCTGGGGCTTCCTACAATGAGCAGTTCTTC,CASSFPGASYNEQFF
TRBV7-8,NA,NA,TRBJ2-2,TGTGCCAGCAGCTTACTCTACACCGGGGAGCTGTTTTTT,CASSLLYTGELFF
TRBV30,NA,NA,TRBJ2-6,TGTGCCTGGAGTTCACATTCTGGGGCCAACGTCCTGACTTTC,CAWSSHSGANVLTF
TRBV13,NA,NA,TRBJ1-2,TGTGCCAGCAGCTCGGCGGGATCAAGGGGCTACACCTTC,CASSSAGSRGYTF
TRBV5-1,NA,NA,TRBJ1-4,TGCGCCAGCAGCTTTCCCGACTCTGAAAAACTGTTTTTT,CASSFPDSEKLFF
TRBV30,NA,once,TRBJ2-1,TGTGCCTGGAGTCCTCAAAATGAGCAGTTCTTC,CAWSPQNEQFF
TRBV30,NA,NA,TRBJ1-1,TGTGCCTGGAGTCTATTGAACACTGAAGCTTTCTTT,CAWSLLNTEAFF
TRBV7-9,TRBD1,once,TRBJ1-4,TGTGCCAGCAGCTTAGGCACAGGGGTAGCTAATGAAAAACTGTTTTTT,CASSLGTGVANEKLFF
TRBV6-6,NA,NA,TRBJ2-1,TGTGCCACCGTCGATGGTACCAATGAGCAGTTCTTC,CATVDGTNEQFF
TRBV19,TRBD1,NA,TRBJ2-2,TGTGCCAGTAGTATTAGGACAGGGTGGGCCGGGGAGCTGTTTTTT,CASSIRTGWAGELFF
TRBV4-1,NA,NA,TRBJ1-3,TGCGCCAGCAGCCAAGAAGGGTTCTCTGGAAACACCATATATTTT,CASSQEGFSGNTIYF
TRBV6-5,NA,NA,TRBJ1-2,TGTGCCAGCAGTTACTCTGGGTCCGGGATCATCTATGGCTACACCTTC,CASSYSGSGIIYGYTF
TRBV9,NA,NA,TRBJ2-1,TGTGCCAGCAGAGGAGTAGACAATGAGCAGTTCTTC,CASRGVDNEQFF
TRBV7-8,NA,medium-sized,TRBJ2-7,TGTGCCAGCAGCTTCGGCGGATCCTCCTACGAGCAGTACTTC,CASSFGGSSYEQYF
TRBV9,TRBD2,NA,TRBJ2-3,TGTGCCAGCAGCCCTTCGACTAGCGGGGGGGCAGATACGCAGTATTTT,CASSPSTSGGADTQYF
TRBV30,NA,NA,TRBJ2-3,TGTGCCTGGAGTTCCTTGGGCGGCACAGATACGCAGTATTTT,CAWSSLGGTDTQYF
TRBV5-6,TRBD2,once,TRBJ2-5,TGTGCCAGCAGCTTCGAGCGGGAGACTTGGGAGACCCAGTACTTC,CASSFERETWETQYF
TRBV27,NA,NA,TRBJ2-7,TGTGCCAGCAGACCCGGGACCCACTACGAGCAGTACTTC,CASRPGTHYEQYF
TRBV19,NA,NA,TRBJ2-5,TGTGCCAGTAGTATAGTCCCGGGGGAGGAGACCCAGTACTTC,CASSIVPGEETQYF
TRBV13,NA,few,TRBJ1-1,TGTGCCAGCAGCACAGCAGGGGAGAAAGGAGAGACTGAAGCTTTCTTT,CASSTAGEKGETEAFF
TRBV27,NA,NA,TRBJ2-7,TGTGCCAGCAGTCCCCAGACAGGAGACTACGAGCAGTACTTC,CASSPQTGDYEQYF
TRBV13,NA,NA,TRBJ2-6,TGTGCCAGCACTAAAAAGCTGGCCGGGGCCAACGTCCTGACTTTC,CASTKKLAGANVLTF
TRBV7-3,NA,NA,TRBJ2-1,TGTGCCAGCAGCTTAAGGCGAGGCGATGAGCAGTTCTTC,CASSLRRGDEQFF
TRBV7-8,TRBD1,NA,TRBJ2-1,TGTGCCAGCACCCTGTCCAGGGGGACCTACAATGAGCAGTTCTTC,CASTLSRGTYNEQFF
TRBV11-3,NA,NA,TRBJ1-5,TGTGCCAGCGGGAGAAGAATGGGACACCAGAATCAGCCCCAGCATTTT,CASGRRMGHQNQPQHF
TRBV13,NA,NA,TRBJ2-7,TGTGCCAGCAGTTGGGGGGAGCGCCGGCAGGAGCAGTACTTC,CASSWGERRQEQYF
TRBV7-3,TRBD2,NA,TRBJ2-2,TGTGCCAGCAGCCCAGGACTAGCGGGGGACACCGGGGAGCTGTTTTTT,CASSPGLAGDTGELFF
TRBV7-9,NA,NA,TRBJ2-2,TGTGCCAGCAGCTTGGTATCAGGACGAAACACCGGGGAGCTGTTTTTT,CASSLVSGRNTGELFF
TRBV4-3,NA,NA,TRBJ2-2,TGCGCCAGCAGCCAAGCCCCAGGGAACCCCGGGGAGCTGTTTTTT,CASSQAPGNPGELFF
TRBV19,NA,NA,TRBJ1-5,TGTGCCAGTAGTACCGGACCCCTCTCGACCCAGCATTTT,CASSTGPLSTQHF
TRBV9,NA,NA,TRBJ2-1,TGTGCCAGCAGCGGCCCCGTGGAGCGGAGTTACAATGAGCAGTTCTTC,CASSGPVERSYNEQFF
TRBV10-3,NA,once,TRBJ1-1,TGTGCCATCAGTGATATCGACAGCCACCCAGGTGAAGTTTTCTTT,CAISDIDSHPGEVFF
TRBV9,NA,NA,TRBJ2-2,TGTGCCAGCAGCGTGGGGGTACGGGGCTACACCGGGGAGCTGTTTTTT,CASSVGVRGYTGELFF